This TCR beta chain was obtained from a study of T cell repertoires in cytomegalovirus infection. TCRdb recomputed calls from the reads with MiXCR, one row per CDR3 protein. The table shows fewer than 550,000 distinct CDR3 sequences, with around 27% occurring only once. Trimming stripped 8 bases from V and 0 bases from J, with 10 bases between. CDR3 length: 13 residues. Germline V gene lookup returns CDR1 MDHEN and CDR2 SYDVKM. Sequenced input: PBMCs. This rearrangement joins TRBV28 to TRBJ2-5; D gene unclear. The receptor's source is a human donor in good health (CMV status not recorded). Some clones in this sample may be carry-over from other donors' samples. CDR3 coding DNA: TGTGCCAGCGGTCGGGTCGACCAAGAGACCCAGTACTTC. Its translation is CASGRVDQETQYF.